This T cell receptor beta chain was documented in a study of cytomegalovirus exposure and HLA in healthy donors. The PCR had 60 Vbeta and 13 Jbeta primers. Only in-frame clones appear in the TCRdb table, and some are missing; sequencing was by immunoSEQ multiplex PCR. The table lists about 150,000 clones, 60% to 85% of them singletons, with roughly 1.5% in the top ten. A note on this clone: A read error may produce the germline difference seen at one junction end.

Germline-derived CDR1 and CDR2 are SEHNR and FQNEAQ (reference sequence). The CDR3 loop spans 16 amino acids. The receptor comes from a woman in her twenties or thirties in good health and CMV-seronegative. The specimen sequenced was PBMCs. The chain combines TRBV7-9 with TRBJ2-2; 10 bases line up with TRBD2. CDR3 region: CSSRSAGGVRTGELFF. The CDR3 nucleotides read TGTTCCAGCAGATCAGCGGGGGGGGTCCGGACCGGGGAGCTGTTTTTT. The full variable domain, its missing parts supplied by reference TRBV7-9 and TRBJ2-2, is DTGVSQNPRHKITKRGQNVTFRCDPISEHNRLYWYRQTLGQGPEFLTYFQNEAQLEKSRLLSDRFSAERPKGSFSTLEIQRTEQGDSAMYLCSSRSAGGVRTGELFFGEGSRLTVL.